This T cell receptor (beta chain) was profiled in a study of cytomegalovirus exposure and HLA in healthy donors. Details on this clone: Its antigen is undetermined.

The study's findings and limits: A later analysis reportedly identified an Asian-associated ancestry cluster as carrying fewer N-insertions than the approximately 710-donor mean.

Germline assignment: CDR1 LGHNA and CDR2 YNFKEQ. This CDR3 is 15 amino acids long. V lost 0 bases to trimming and J lost 0 bases, with 6 bases between them. PCR primers comprised 60 Vbeta and 13 Jbeta primers. Clones were read by immunoSEQ multiplex PCR, and TCRdb kept only the in-frame ones, dropping some. The data show approximately 160,000 clones, with 70% to 80% seen just once and about 1.4% held by the top ten. The receptor was isolated from a woman in her twenties or thirties in good health and CMV-seropositive. The chain carries TRBV4-2 and TRBJ1-3, with unresolved D. The specimen was PBMCs. The CDR3 nucleotides are TGTGCCAGCAGCCAAGAGTACGGCTCTGGAAACACCATATATTTT. Protein: CASSQEYGSGNTIYF.